A selection of T cell receptor beta chains follows, all from one sample in a study of CD8 T cells in Susac syndrome. TCRdb called the immunoSEQ multiplex PCR reads again in MiXCR, with one record for every CDR3 protein. The table shows 120,000 to 150,000 distinct CDR3 sequences, with roughly 94% occurring only once. The sequenced material came from CD8+ T cells from PBMCs. The receptors here all came from a human donor in good health. The CDR3 runs from the conserved cysteine through the conserved F or W. The D gene is left open where the match is weak. Where a row states a size, it is once, few, many or the class of an expanded clone; other rows omit it.

size	J	V	D	CDR3	DNA
-	TRBJ1-4	TRBV4-3	TRBD1	CASSQDTDRVSEKLFF	TGCGCCAGCAGCCAAGATACCGACAGGGTCAGCGAAAAACTGTTTTTT
-	TRBJ2-3	TRBV11-2	TRBD1	CASSPGQGKADTQYF	TGTGCCAGCAGCCCAGGACAGGGGAAAGCAGATACGCAGTATTTT
-	TRBJ2-7	TRBV7-2	-	CASSFSQGYEQYF	TGTGCCAGCAGCTTCTCACAGGGATACGAGCAGTACTTC
-	TRBJ2-1	TRBV24-1	TRBD2	CATSDLLKTSGSPNIYNEQFF	TGTGCCACCAGTGATTTGCTAAAGACTAGCGGGAGTCCTAATATCTACAATGAGCAGTTCTTC
-	TRBJ2-1	TRBV15	-	CATSREATYNEQFF	TGTGCCACCAGCAGAGAGGCTACCTACAATGAGCAGTTCTTC
-	TRBJ2-1	TRBV20-1	-	CSAERRHNEQFF	TGCAGTGCCGAGAGGAGGCACAATGAGCAGTTCTTC
-	TRBJ2-1	TRBV29-1	TRBD1	CSVWDRGRLAGVEQFF	TGCAGCGTTTGGGACAGGGGGCGTCTAGCGGGAGTGGAGCAGTTCTTC
few	TRBJ1-1	TRBV29-1	-	CSVEGDMNTEAFF	TGCAGCGTTGAGGGGGATATGAACACTGAAGCTTTCTTT
once	TRBJ2-2	TRBV6-6	-	CASIYTGELFF	TGTGCCAGCATATACACCGGGGAGCTGTTTTTT
-	TRBJ2-3	TRBV20-1	TRBD2	CSTRISGIADTQYF	TGCAGTACTAGGATTAGCGGGATTGCAGATACGCAGTATTTT
-	TRBJ2-1	TRBV2	-	CASSEAPFKQFF	TGTGCCAGCAGTGAAGCGCCATTTAAGCAGTTCTTC
-	TRBJ2-1	TRBV30	-	CAWAGMYNEQFF	TGTGCCTGGGCAGGGATGTACAATGAGCAGTTCTTC
-	TRBJ2-3	TRBV9	TRBD2	CASSPRVAGSTDTQYF	TGTGCCAGCAGCCCCCGTGTAGCGGGGAGCACAGATACGCAGTATTTT
-	TRBJ2-1	TRBV9	TRBD2	CASSLAAGTSSNEQFF	TGTGCCAGCAGCCTCGCCGCCGGGACTAGCTCCAATGAGCAGTTCTTC
-	TRBJ2-5	TRBV28	-	CASSFRLELETQYF	TGTGCCAGCAGTTTCCGACTTGAACTAGAGACCCAGTACTTC
-	TRBJ1-5	TRBV30	-	CAWRTGYQPQHF	TGTGCCTGGAGGACAGGATATCAGCCCCAGCATTTT
-	TRBJ2-2	TRBV27	-	CASSSHTGELFF	TGTGCCAGCTCGAGCCACACCGGGGAGCTGTTTTTT
-	TRBJ2-3	TRBV7-8	TRBD2	CASSSIAGGPGDTQYF	TGTGCCAGCAGCTCCATAGCGGGAGGGCCAGGAGATACGCAGTATTTT
-	TRBJ2-7	TRBV29-1	-	CSVRVGGFYEQYF	TGCAGCGTTCGTGTTGGGGGGTTCTACGAGCAGTACTTC
-	TRBJ2-7	TRBV27	TRBD2	CASSFHLGGSSSYEQYF	TGTGCCAGCAGTTTCCATTTGGGAGGGTCCAGCTCCTACGAGCAGTACTTC
-	TRBJ1-1	TRBV29-1	-	CSVEGRGGGRTTEAFF	TGCAGCGTTGAAGGGCGGGGGGGAGGTAGGACCACTGAAGCTTTCTTT
-	TRBJ1-2	TRBV11-1	-	CASSFGRSNYGYTF	TGTGCCAGCAGCTTTGGGCGATCTAACTATGGCTACACCTTC
-	TRBJ2-7	TRBV4-1	-	CASSQDVLEGPYEQYF	TGCGCCAGCAGCCAAGACGTACTAGAGGGACCATACGAGCAGTACTTC
-	TRBJ2-1	TRBV29-1	-	CSVDYTPNEQFF	TGCAGCGTTGATTACACCCCCAATGAGCAGTTCTTC
-	TRBJ2-1	TRBV12-3/TRBV12-4	-	CASSTRDFTYNEQFF	TGTGCCAGCAGTACCCGGGACTTCACGTACAATGAGCAGTTCTTC
-	TRBJ2-1	TRBV28	-	CASSSPTIYNEQFF	TGTGCCAGCAGTTCCCCCACTATCTACAATGAGCAGTTCTTC
-	TRBJ1-4	TRBV15	-	CATSGMGNQREKLFF	TGTGCCACCAGCGGGATGGGCAACCAGAGGGAAAAACTGTTTTTT
-	TRBJ1-2	TRBV4-3	-	CASSQDGASPDPGTYGYTF	TGCGCCAGCAGCCAAGATGGGGCATCGCCGGACCCTGGAACCTATGGCTACACCTTC
-	TRBJ1-5	TRBV19	-	CASSIYGLRDNQPQHF	TGTGCCAGTAGTATTTACGGCCTGCGGGACAATCAGCCCCAGCATTTT
-	TRBJ2-1	TRBV9	TRBD2	CASSVVSSGRLYEQFF	TGTGCCAGCAGCGTAGTTAGTAGCGGGAGGCTCTATGAGCAGTTCTTC
-	TRBJ2-1	TRBV27	-	CASRSSAYWDEQFF	TGTGCCAGCCGCAGTTCCGCCTACTGGGATGAGCAGTTCTTC
once	TRBJ1-5	TRBV20-1	-	CSARRPSPGQPQHF	TGCAGTGCTAGAAGACCCTCCCCCGGTCAGCCCCAGCATTTT
-	TRBJ2-2	TRBV12-3/TRBV12-4	-	CASSLAQALAAGELFF	TGTGCCAGCAGTTTAGCGCAGGCATTGGCGGCCGGGGAGCTGTTTTTT
-	TRBJ2-1	TRBV20-1	TRBD2	CSARDPISGRALGEQFF	TGCAGTGCTAGAGATCCGATAAGCGGGAGGGCCCTCGGTGAGCAGTTCTTC
-	TRBJ1-1	TRBV28	-	CASSLRIRGAEAFF	TGTGCCAGCAGTTTACGCATCAGGGGCGCTGAAGCTTTCTTT
-	TRBJ2-1	TRBV4-1	-	CASSQEWNEQFF	TGCGCCAGCAGCCAAGAGTGGAATGAGCAGTTCTTC
few	TRBJ1-1	TRBV20-1	TRBD1	CSARGTGNTEAFF	TGCAGTGCTAGGGGGACAGGGAACACTGAAGCTTTCTTT
few	TRBJ1-1	TRBV18	-	CASSPPYTEAFF	TGTGCCAGCTCACCGCCGTACACTGAAGCTTTCTTT
-	TRBJ1-1	TRBV20-1	-	CSARATVETEAFF	TGCAGTGCTAGGGCGACAGTCGAAACTGAAGCTTTCTTT
once	TRBJ1-1	TRBV29-1	-	CSVDGATGETEAFF	TGCAGCGTTGACGGGGCCACCGGGGAGACTGAAGCTTTCTTT
-	TRBJ1-1	TRBV7-8	-	CASSYVDRNTEAFF	TGTGCCAGCAGCTACGTGGACAGGAACACTGAAGCTTTCTTT
-	TRBJ2-3	TRBV9	-	CASSGARGSSTDTQYF	TGTGCCAGCAGCGGAGCTAGGGGGTCGAGCACAGATACGCAGTATTTT
once	TRBJ2-1	TRBV27	-	CASLLGPEQFF	TGTGCCAGCCTTTTGGGGCCTGAGCAGTTCTTC
once	TRBJ2-1	TRBV6-2/TRBV6-3	TRBD1	CASSYDRAREQFF	TGTGCCAGCAGCTACGACAGGGCTCGAGAGCAGTTCTTC
-	TRBJ2-2	TRBV13	-	CASAGVGSDTGELFF	TGTGCCAGCGCCGGCGTGGGTTCGGACACCGGGGAGCTGTTTTTT
few	TRBJ1-4	TRBV7-9	-	CASSLNEKLFF	TGTGCCAGCAGTCTTAATGAAAAACTGTTTTTT
-	TRBJ2-1	TRBV20-1	-	CSASDYNEQFF	TGCAGTGCTTCCGACTACAATGAGCAGTTCTTC
-	TRBJ2-7	TRBV19	TRBD1	CASSTGGRNEQYF	TGTGCCAGTTCTACAGGGGGCCGGAACGAGCAGTACTTC
once	TRBJ2-2	TRBV2	TRBD2	CARGTTNTGELFF	TGTGCCAGGGGGACTACCAACACCGGGGAGCTGTTTTTT
-	TRBJ2-7	TRBV27	-	CASSFLADQSYEQYF	TGTGCCAGCAGTTTCCTGGCAGATCAGTCCTACGAGCAGTACTTC
once	TRBJ1-1	TRBV6-5	-	CASSYGGSTEAFF	TGTGCCAGCAGTTACGGAGGGAGTACTGAAGCTTTCTTT
-	TRBJ2-5	TRBV27	TRBD2	CASNEREGMGETQYF	TGTGCCAGCAACGAGCGGGAGGGGATGGGAGAGACCCAGTACTTC
-	TRBJ2-7	TRBV20-1	-	CSARSLPRGGSYEQYF	TGCAGTGCTAGGTCTCTTCCTCGGGGCGGCTCCTACGAGCAGTACTTC
-	TRBJ2-1	TRBV29-1	TRBD1	CSVPSGQGTYNEQFF	TGCAGCGTACCGTCGGGACAGGGCACCTACAATGAGCAGTTCTTC
-	TRBJ2-1	TRBV12-3/TRBV12-4	-	CASSLFSSGYNEQFF	TGTGCCAGCAGTTTGTTTAGCAGCGGCTACAATGAGCAGTTCTTC